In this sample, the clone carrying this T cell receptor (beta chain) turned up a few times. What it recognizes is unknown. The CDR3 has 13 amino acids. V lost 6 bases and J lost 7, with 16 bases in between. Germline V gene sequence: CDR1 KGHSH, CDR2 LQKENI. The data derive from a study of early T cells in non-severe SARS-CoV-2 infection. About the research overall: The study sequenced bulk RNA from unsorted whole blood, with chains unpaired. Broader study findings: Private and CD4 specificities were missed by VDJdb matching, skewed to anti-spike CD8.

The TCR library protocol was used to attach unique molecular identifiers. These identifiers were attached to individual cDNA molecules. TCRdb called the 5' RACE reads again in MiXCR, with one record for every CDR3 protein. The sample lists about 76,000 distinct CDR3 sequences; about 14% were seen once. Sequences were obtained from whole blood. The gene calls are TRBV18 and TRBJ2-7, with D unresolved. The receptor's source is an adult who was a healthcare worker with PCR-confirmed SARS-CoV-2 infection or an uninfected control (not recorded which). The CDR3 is CASSRQSAREQYF. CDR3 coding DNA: TGTGCCAGCTCCCGCCAAAGCGCTCGGGAGCAGTACTTC.